These 2 T cell receptor beta chains came from one sample sequenced in a study of blood T cell repertoires in COVID-19. Assay: immunoSEQ multiplex PCR; the TCRdb copy retains only in-frame clones and omits some. The table shows 110,000 to 150,000 clones, with approximately 80% occurring only once. The sequenced sample consisted of peripheral blood. Receptor source: a man aged 55-75 years with active or convalescent COVID-19.

The chain combines TRBV11-2 with TRBJ2-2; D possibly corresponds to TRBD2 (5 bases). V lost 5 bases to trimming and J lost 6 bases, with 10 bases between them. This CDR3 spans 13 amino acids. Germline CDR1 is SGHAT and CDR2 is FQNNGV. In DNA form, the CDR3 reads TGTGCCAGCAGCCCCCTGCGGGCCGGGGAGCTGTTTTTT. As protein: CASSPLRAGELFF.

This clone occurred once. This chain joins TRBV10-2 and TRBJ2-3; D call uncertain. Trimming left V 7 bases short and J 2 bases short, with 10 bases between. The CDR3 contains 13 residues. Per the germline V gene, CDR1 is WSHSY and CDR2 is SAAADI. Here the CDR3 DNA reads TGCGCCAGCAACGGAGAGAACACAGATACGCAGTATTTT. Amino acid sequence: CASNGENTDTQYF.